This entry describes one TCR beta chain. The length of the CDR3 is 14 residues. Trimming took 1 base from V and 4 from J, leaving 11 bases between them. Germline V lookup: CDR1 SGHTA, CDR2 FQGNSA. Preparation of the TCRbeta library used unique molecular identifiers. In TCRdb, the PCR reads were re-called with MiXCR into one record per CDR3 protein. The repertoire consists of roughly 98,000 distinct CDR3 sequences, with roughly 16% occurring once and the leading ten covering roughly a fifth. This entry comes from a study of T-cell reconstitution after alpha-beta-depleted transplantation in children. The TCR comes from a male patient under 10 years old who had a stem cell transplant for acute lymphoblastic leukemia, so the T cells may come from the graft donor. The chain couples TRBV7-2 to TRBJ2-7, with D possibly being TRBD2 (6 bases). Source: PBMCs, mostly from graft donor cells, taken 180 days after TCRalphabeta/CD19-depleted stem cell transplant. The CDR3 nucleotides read TGTGCCAGCAGCTTAGGTATGGGGGGATACGAGCAGTACTTC. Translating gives CASSLGMGGYEQYF.